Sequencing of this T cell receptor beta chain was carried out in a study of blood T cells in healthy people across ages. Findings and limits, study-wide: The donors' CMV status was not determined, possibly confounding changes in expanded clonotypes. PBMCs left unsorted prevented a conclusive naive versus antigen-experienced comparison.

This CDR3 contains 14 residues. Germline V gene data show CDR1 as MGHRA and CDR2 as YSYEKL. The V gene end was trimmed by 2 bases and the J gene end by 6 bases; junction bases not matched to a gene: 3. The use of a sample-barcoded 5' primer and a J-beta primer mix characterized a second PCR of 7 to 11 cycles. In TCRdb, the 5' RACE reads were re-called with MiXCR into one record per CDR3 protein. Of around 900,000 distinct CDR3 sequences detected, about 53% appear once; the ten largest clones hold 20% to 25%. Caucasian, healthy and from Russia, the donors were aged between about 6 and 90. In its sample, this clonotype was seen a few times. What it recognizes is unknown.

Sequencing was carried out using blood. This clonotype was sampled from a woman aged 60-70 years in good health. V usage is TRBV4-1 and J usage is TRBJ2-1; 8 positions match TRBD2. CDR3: CASSQPTSVNEQFF. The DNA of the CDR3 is TGCGCCAGCAGCCAACCGACTAGCGTCAATGAGCAGTTCTTC.